Below, 28 T cell receptor beta chains from the same sample are listed, as sequenced in a study of blood T cell repertoires in COVID-19. Sequencing was performed with immunoSEQ multiplex PCR; in TCRdb, only in-frame clones are kept and a portion is missing. The sample lists roughly 86,000 clones, roughly 82% seen once, with 21% in the top ten. What was sequenced was peripheral blood. Receptors originate from a human donor in a cohort sampled during active COVID-19.

The chain carries TRBV12-3 or TRBV12-4 and TRBJ2-5, with 7 bases matching TRBD2. This CDR3 comprises 13 residues. With 7 bases clipped from V and 4 bases from J, the junction kept 6 bases outside the gene matches. Here the CDR3 reads CASTPGGGETQYF. CDR3 nucleotide sequence: TGTGCCAGCACCCCTGGGGGGGGAGAGACCCAGTACTTC.

This rearrangement joins TRBV3-1 (or the pseudogene TRBV3-2) to TRBJ2-7, with TRBD1 matching over 7 bases. The CDR3 has 16 residues. Germline V gene data show CDR1 as LGHDT and CDR2 as YNNKEL (reference sequence). V lost 0 bases, J lost 6 bases, and 11 bases stayed unmatched. In DNA form, the CDR3 reads TGTGCCAGCAGCCAAGAGGGAACAGGGGAGAGCTCCGAGCAGTACTTC. It codes for CASSQEGTGESSEQYF.

This clone was detected once. CDR3 loop: CASSRGLADTQYF. CDR3 nucleotides: TGTGCCAGCAGTCGCGGTCTGGCGGATACGCAGTATTTT. The chain couples TRBV3-1 (or the pseudogene TRBV3-2) to TRBJ2-3; D is unresolved. Germline V gene lookup returns CDR1 LGHDT and CDR2 YNNKEL (reference sequence). CDR3 length: 13 amino acids. V lost 6 bases and J 6 bases, leaving 13 bases between the germline ends.

In its sample, this clone was seen a few times. The gene calls are TRBV28 and TRBJ1-1; D perhaps matches TRBD1 (5 bases). Trimming shortened V by 6 bases and J by 8 bases, and 16 bases separated the two germline ends. The germline gives CDR1 MDHEN, CDR2 SYDVKM. This CDR3 contains 13 residues. Written as DNA, the CDR3 is TGTGCCAGCAGCAGGCACAGGCCCACCGAAGCTTTCTTT. Translated, it gives CASSRHRPTEAFF.

The V gene is TRBV5-1, the J gene TRBJ1-1; 10 bases map to TRBD1. Germline CDR1 reads SGHRS; CDR2 reads YFSETQ. There are 15 residues in the CDR3. After removal of 4 bases from V and 1 base from J, the junction contained 4 bases not matched to a gene. The CDR3 reads CASSDRGQPNTEAFF. CDR3 sequence (DNA): TGCGCCAGCAGCGACAGGGGGCAGCCGAACACTGAAGCTTTCTTT.

The chain combines TRBV18 with TRBJ1-1; the D is unclear. The V gene's germline CDR1 is KGHSH and CDR2 LQKENI. This CDR3 has 14 residues. The V end lost 0 bases, the J end lost 1 base, and 6 bases lay between the germline ends. CDR3 sequence (DNA): TGTGCCAGCTCACCACCGGGGAGGAACACTGAAGCTTTCTTT. Encoded protein: CASSPPGRNTEAFF.

The chain carries TRBV5-1 and TRBJ1-1, with D perhaps matching TRBD1 (6 bases). This CDR3 comprises 15 residues. The V and J ends lost 0 bases and 7 bases respectively, with 16 bases between them. Germline assignment: CDR1 SGHRS and CDR2 YFSETQ. This chain's CDR3 is CASSLAPGGEGEAFF. The CDR3 bases are TGCGCCAGCAGCTTGGCCCCTGGGGGCGAAGGTGAAGCTTTCTTT.

The V gene is TRBV2, the J gene TRBJ2-6; TRBD1 matches 7 bases. The CDR3 contains 15 residues. The junction had 6 bases not matched to a gene; V was cut back by 6 bases and J by 4 bases. Germline V lookup: CDR1 SNHLY, CDR2 FYNNEI. The CDR3 loop is CASRVTGVGANVLTF. The CDR3 DNA follows: TGTGCCAGCAGGGTCACAGGGGTCGGGGCCAACGTCCTGACTTTC.

The gene calls are TRBV7-9 and TRBJ1-2, with D hard to call. The germline V and J ends were trimmed by 2 bases and 8 bases, with 15 bases remaining between them. The germline V gene encodes CDR1 SEHNR and CDR2 FQNEAQ (reference sequence). The CDR3 sequence is 14 residues long. The CDR3 DNA is TGTGCCAGCAGCTTAAAGGCGGCGCCGCTAGGCTACACCTTC. Protein: CASSLKAAPLGYTF. The entire variable domain, with the rest obtained from reference TRBV7-9 and TRBJ1-2, is as follows: DTGVSQNPRHKITKRGQNVTFRCDPISEHNRLYWYRQTLGQGPEFLTYFQNEAQLEKSRLLSDRFSAERPKGSFSTLEIQRTEQGDSAMYLCASSLKAAPLGYTFGSGTRLTVV.

The chain recombines TRBV5-4 with TRBJ1-1, with TRBD1 as a possible D gene (6 bases). The CDR3 is 14 amino acids. Germline V gene sequence: CDR1 SGHNT, CDR2 YYREEE (reference sequence). V was cut by 4 bases and J by 4 bases, with 14 bases left in between. The CDR3 DNA reads TGTGCCAGCAGCAAAAACAGGGAAGGCACTGAAGCTTTCTTT. Translated, it gives CASSKNREGTEAFF.

About this clone: One end of the junction is discordant with germline, which a read error may explain. This chain uses TRBV5-1 with TRBJ2-1, with D possibly being TRBD2 (5 bases). From germline, CDR1 is SGHRS and CDR2 YFSETQ. The CDR3 totals 12 residues. The DNA of the CDR3 is TGCGCCAGCAGCCCCGATACTAGTGAGGAGTTCTTC. Encoded protein: CASSPDTSEEFF.

The gene calls are TRBV7-8 and TRBJ2-7; TRBD1 matches at 7 bases. There are 15 residues in the CDR3. J gave up 3 bases and V 2 bases, and 7 bases lay outside the gene matches. Germline V lookup: CDR1 SGHVS, CDR2 FQNEAQ. Here the CDR3 DNA reads TGTGCCAGCAGCTTACTGACAGGGACCCTCTACGAGCAGTACTTC. It translates to CASSLLTGTLYEQYF.

V gene TRBV9 combines with J gene TRBJ2-1; possible D gene TRBD1, 6 bases. CDR3 size: 16 residues. Trimming left V 4 bases short and J 3 bases short, with 17 bases between. Germline CDR1 reads SGDLS; CDR2 reads YYNGEE. This CDR3 is CASSPLDRILYNEQFF. The CDR3 DNA follows: TGTGCCAGCAGCCCATTGGACAGAATTCTCTACAATGAGCAGTTCTTC.

V usage is TRBV28 and J usage is TRBJ2-3, with D possibly TRBD1 on 6 matching bases. Trimming cost V 5 bases and J 7 bases, with 22 bases left between them. Looked up from germline, CDR1 is MDHEN and CDR2 is SYDVKM. The length of the CDR3 is 16 residues. The CDR3 loop reads CASSAQGAVSENTQYF. In nucleotides, the CDR3 is TGTGCCAGCAGTGCACAGGGAGCCGTCAGTGAGAATACGCAGTATTTT.

This rearrangement joins TRBV28 to TRBJ1-5, with 8 bases identical to TRBD1. This CDR3 has 17 amino acids. V lost 3 bases and J lost 0; bases outside the gene matches: 7. Germline-derived CDR1 and CDR2 are MDHEN and SYDVKM. The CDR3 reads CASSFSGTGYSNQPQHF. As DNA, the CDR3 is TGTGCCAGCAGTTTTTCGGGGACAGGATATAGCAATCAGCCCCAGCATTTT.

The chain recombines TRBV5-1 with TRBJ2-7, with D tentatively TRBD2 (6 bases). CDR3 length: 16 amino acids. Germline values: CDR1 SGHRS, CDR2 YFSETQ. V was shortened by 8 bases and J by 3 bases, with 24 bases between the two germline ends. CDR3 sequence reads: CASAYTGTRAFYEQYF. CDR3 sequence (DNA): TGCGCCAGTGCTTATACCGGGACTCGGGCATTCTACGAGCAGTACTTC.

The chain uses TRBV9 and TRBJ2-3; 7 nucleotides agree with TRBD1. CDR1 is SGDLS and CDR2 is YYNGEE in the germline V gene. Unmatched junction bases numbered 9, after V lost 4 bases and J lost 1 base. The CDR3 is 16 amino acids. The CDR3 reads CASSTRQGQRTDTQYF. CDR3 coding DNA: TGTGCCAGCAGCACTAGACAGGGACAACGCACAGATACGCAGTATTTT. Based on the CDR3 plus reference TRBV9 and TRBJ2-3, the full variable domain is DSGVTQTPKHLITATGQRVTLRCSPRSGDLSVYWYQQSLDQGLQFLIQYYNGEERAKGNILERFSAQQFPDLHSELNLSSLELGDSALYFCASSTRQGQRTDTQYFGPGTRLTVL.

V and J are TRBV12-5 and TRBJ2-5; D perhaps matches TRBD2 (5 bases). The CDR3 covers 15 residues. CDR1 LGHNT and CDR2 FRNRAP come from the germline V gene. V gave up 1 base and J gave up 5 bases, with 14 bases separating them. The CDR3 DNA reads TGTGCTAGTGGTTTGGCGGTAGCTGGAGGCGAGACCCAGTACTTC. It is translated as CASGLAVAGGETQYF.

The gene calls are TRBV27 and TRBJ2-2; 10 bases line up with TRBD2. CDR3 length equals 15 residues. V lost 8 bases to trimming and J lost 6 bases; unmatched junction nucleotides: 9. Germline assignment: CDR1 MNHEY and CDR2 SMNVEV (reference sequence). For the CDR3, the DNA is TGTGCCAGCGGAGCTAGCGGGGGTTGGCCCGGGGAGCTGTTTTTT. Residues: CASGASGGWPGELFF.

CDR3 bases: TGTGCCAGCAGTACCCAGACAGGGACCGAGCAGTACTTC. This gives the protein CASSTQTGTEQYF. The chain employs TRBV6-5 and TRBJ2-7; 7 bases are shared with TRBD1. This CDR3 is 13 amino acids long. J was trimmed by 6 bases and V by 5 bases; bases with no gene match: 7. From germline, CDR1 is MNHEY and CDR2 SVGAGI.

The chain uses TRBV13 and TRBJ2-3, with D maybe TRBD1 (5 bases). Germline V gives CDR1 PRHDT, CDR2 FYEKMQ (reference sequence). The CDR3 is made up of 15 amino acids. V gave up 5 bases and J gave up 4 bases, with 16 bases separating them. CDR3 DNA: TGTGCCAGCAGCCCTCGCTCAGGGCGAGCAGATACGCAGTATTTT. Translated: CASSPRSGRADTQYF.

The table lists this clone with a few counts. V usage is TRBV7-8 and J usage is TRBJ1-1, with D unclear. From germline, CDR1 is SGHVS and CDR2 FQNEAQ. V was cut by 5 bases and J by 5 bases, with 9 bases left in between. The CDR3 is made up of 12 amino acids. The CDR3 spells CASSMTETEAFF. For the CDR3, the DNA is TGTGCCAGCAGCATGACTGAGACTGAAGCTTTCTTT.

About this clone: One junction end does not reproduce the germline sequence, and a read error may be involved. The rearrangement joins TRBV28 to TRBJ2-5, with 7 positions matching TRBD1. Germline V gives CDR1 MDHEN, CDR2 SYDVKM. The CDR3 has 15 residues. CDR3 nucleotides: TGTGCCAGCAGCTTATATGAACAGGGGCAAGAGACCCAGTACTTC. It translates to CASSLYEQGQETQYF.

The genes are TRBV7-9 and TRBJ1-3, with D uncertain. This CDR3 has 15 amino acids. With 11 bases removed from V and 2 bases from J, the gap between germline ends came to 19 bases. Germline values: CDR1 SEHNR, CDR2 FQNEAQ (reference sequence). The CDR3, as DNA: TGTGCCGGCTCGTCGAGCAAAGATACTGGAAACACCATATATTTT. It encodes CAGSSSKDTGNTIYF.

J is TRBJ1-3 and V is TRBV28, with 7 positions matching TRBD1. This CDR3 spans 16 amino acids. The V gene end was trimmed by 6 bases and the J gene end by 3 bases; junction bases not matched to a gene: 11. CDR1 and CDR2 from the germline V gene are MDHEN and SYDVKM. In nucleotides, the CDR3 is TGTGCCAGCAGGGGGGACAGCTTGATTTTTGGAAACACCATATATTTT. Translation: CASRGDSLIFGNTIYF. The full variable domain, completed using reference TRBV28 and TRBJ1-3, is DVKVTQSSRYLVKRTGEKVFLECVQDMDHENMFWYRQDPGLGLRLIYFSYDVKMKEKGDIPEGYSVSREKKERFSLILESASTNQTSMYLCASRGDSLIFGNTIYFGEGSWLTVV.

The V call is TRBV4-1, the J call TRBJ2-3, with D perhaps TRBD2 (5 bases). The CDR3 loop spans 18 amino acids. The V gene lost 0 bases and the J gene lost 1 base, with 17 bases spanning the gap. Germline values: CDR1 MGHRA, CDR2 YSYEKL. CDR3 sequence reads: CASSQEAKGPEGTDTQYF. The CDR3 nucleotides read TGCGCCAGCAGCCAAGAAGCGAAAGGACCGGAGGGCACAGATACGCAGTATTTT.

This rearrangement joins TRBV27 to TRBJ2-2; possible D gene TRBD2, 5 bases. V gave up 3 bases and J gave up 4 bases, with 12 bases separating them. Germline assignment: CDR1 MNHEY and CDR2 SMNVEV (reference sequence). CDR3 length: 15 residues. The CDR3 protein is CASSFALGGTGELFF. The CDR3 DNA sequence: TGTGCCAGCAGTTTCGCCCTAGGAGGCACCGGGGAGCTGTTTTTT.

The chain uses TRBV18 and TRBJ2-7; D is ambiguous. Germline V lookup: CDR1 KGHSH, CDR2 LQKENI. The CDR3 loop spans 13 amino acids. Trimming cost V 0 bases and J 0 bases, with 3 bases left between them. This CDR3 reads CASSPPVSYEQYF. CDR3 nucleotides: TGTGCCAGCTCACCACCCGTCTCCTACGAGCAGTACTTC. Full variable domain (missing parts from reference TRBV18 and TRBJ2-7): NAGVMQNPRHLVRRRGQEARLRCSPMKGHSHVYWYRQLPEEGLKFMVYLQKENIIDESGMPKERFSAEFPKEGPSILRIQQVVRGDSAAYFCASSPPVSYEQYFGPGTRLTVT.